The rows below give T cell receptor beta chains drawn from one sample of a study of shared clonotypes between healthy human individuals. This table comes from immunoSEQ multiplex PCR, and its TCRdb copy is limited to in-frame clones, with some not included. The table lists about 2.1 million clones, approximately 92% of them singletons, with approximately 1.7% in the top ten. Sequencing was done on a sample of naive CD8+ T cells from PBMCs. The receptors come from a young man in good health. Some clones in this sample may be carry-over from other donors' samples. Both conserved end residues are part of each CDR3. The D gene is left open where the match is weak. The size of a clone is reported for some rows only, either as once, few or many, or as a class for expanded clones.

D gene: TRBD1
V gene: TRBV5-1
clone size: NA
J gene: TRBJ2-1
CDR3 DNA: TGCGCCAGCAGCTCAAGACAGGGAAGGGGCGAGCAGTTCTTC
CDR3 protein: CASSSRQGRGEQFF

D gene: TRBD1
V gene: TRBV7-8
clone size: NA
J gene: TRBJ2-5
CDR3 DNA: TGTGCCAGCAGCATTAGGCGACAGGGGCCCCAAGAGACCCAGTACTTC
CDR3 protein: CASSIRRQGPQETQYF

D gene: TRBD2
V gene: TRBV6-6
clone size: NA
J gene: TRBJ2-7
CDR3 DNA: TGTGCCAGCAGTCCTAGCGGGAGCGTATTCTACGAGCAGTACTTC
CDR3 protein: CASSPSGSVFYEQYF

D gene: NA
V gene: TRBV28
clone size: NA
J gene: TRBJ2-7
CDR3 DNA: TGTGCCAGCAGTTTATGGACGGACAGCGCCGCAAGGGGCGAGCAGTACTTC
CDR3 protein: CASSLWTDSAARGEQYF

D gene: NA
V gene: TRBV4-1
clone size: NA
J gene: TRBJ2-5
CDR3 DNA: TGCGCCAGCAGCCGATCCACAGGGACCCAAGAGACCCAGTACTTC
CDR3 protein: CASSRSTGTQETQYF

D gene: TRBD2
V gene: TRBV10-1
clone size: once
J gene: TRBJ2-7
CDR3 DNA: TGCGCCAGCAGAGAAGGACTAGCCTACGAGCAGTACTTC
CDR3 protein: CASREGLAYEQYF

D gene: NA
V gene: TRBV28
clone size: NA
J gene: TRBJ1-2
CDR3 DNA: TGTGCCAGCAGTTTTAGGGAACCGGTGTATGGCTACACCTTC
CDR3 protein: CASSFREPVYGYTF

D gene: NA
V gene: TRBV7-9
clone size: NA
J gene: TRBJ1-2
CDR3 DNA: TGTGCCAGCAGCTTGACAGCCGCTGGCTATGGCTACACCTTC
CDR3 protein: CASSLTAAGYGYTF

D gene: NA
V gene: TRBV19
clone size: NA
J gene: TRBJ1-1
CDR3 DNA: TGTGCCAGTAGTTCACAAACTGAAGCTTTCTTT
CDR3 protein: CASSSQTEAFF

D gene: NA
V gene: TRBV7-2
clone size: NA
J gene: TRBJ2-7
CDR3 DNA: TGTGCCAGCAGCTTAGACAGCTCCTACGAGCAGTACTTC
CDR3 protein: CASSLDSSYEQYF

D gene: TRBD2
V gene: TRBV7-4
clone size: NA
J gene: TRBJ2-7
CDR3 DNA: TGTGCCAGCAGCCCAAGGACTAGCGGGAGTTGGTACGAGCAGTACTTC
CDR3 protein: CASSPRTSGSWYEQYF

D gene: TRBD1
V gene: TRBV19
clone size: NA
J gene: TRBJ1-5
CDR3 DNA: TGTGCCAGTAGCCCCGGGACAGGGTTAAATCAGCCCCAGCATTTT
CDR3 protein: CASSPGTGLNQPQHF

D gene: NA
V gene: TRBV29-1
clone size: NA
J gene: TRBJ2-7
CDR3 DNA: TGCAGCGTTGTCTCCAGCGGAGCCTACGAGCAGTACTTC
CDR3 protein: CSVVSSGAYEQYF

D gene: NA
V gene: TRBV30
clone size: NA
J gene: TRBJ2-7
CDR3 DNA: TGTGCCTGGAGTTTTGGGGCGGGGTTGGGGATCGAGCAGTACTTC
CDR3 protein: CAWSFGAGLGIEQYF

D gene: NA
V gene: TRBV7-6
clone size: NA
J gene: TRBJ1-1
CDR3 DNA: TGTGCCAGCAGCTTACTGACCAGGGCGGACACTGAAGCTTTCTTT
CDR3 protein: CASSLLTRADTEAFF

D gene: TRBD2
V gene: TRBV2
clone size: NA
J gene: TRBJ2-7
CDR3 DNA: TGTGCCAGCACCTCTAGCGGGAGGGCCACCTTGGATTACGAGCAGTACTTC
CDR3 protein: CASTSSGRATLDYEQYF

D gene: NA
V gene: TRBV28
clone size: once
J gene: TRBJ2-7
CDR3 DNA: TGTGCCAGCCCCAATGGCCCCTACGAGCAGTACTTC
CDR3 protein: CASPNGPYEQYF

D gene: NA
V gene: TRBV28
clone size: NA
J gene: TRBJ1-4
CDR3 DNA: TGTGCCAGCAGTTTATCGAGACATACTGAAAAACTGTTTTTT
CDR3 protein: CASSLSRHTEKLFF

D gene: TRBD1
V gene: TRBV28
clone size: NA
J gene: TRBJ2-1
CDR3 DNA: TGTGCCAGCAGTTTCGACAGGGGATTTGAGCAGTTCTTC
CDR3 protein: CASSFDRGFEQFF

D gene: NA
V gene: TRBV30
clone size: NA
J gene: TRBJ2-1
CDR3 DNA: TGTGCCTGGAGTGTATTTCTACTGGCTGAGCAGTTCTTC
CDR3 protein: CAWSVFLLAEQFF

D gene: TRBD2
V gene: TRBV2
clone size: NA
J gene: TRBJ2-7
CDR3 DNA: TGTGCCAGCAGTGAAGCCCCTCCGTCGGGAGGCGCCTACGAGCAGTACTTC
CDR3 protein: CASSEAPPSGGAYEQYF

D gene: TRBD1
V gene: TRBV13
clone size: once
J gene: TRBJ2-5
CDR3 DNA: TGTGCCAGCAGCCCCACAGGGGGACAAGAGACCCAGTACTTC
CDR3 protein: CASSPTGGQETQYF

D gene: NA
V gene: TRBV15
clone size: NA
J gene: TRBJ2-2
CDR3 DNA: TGTGCCACCATTGGGCCCTACACCGACGGGGAGCTGTTTTTT
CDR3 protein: CATIGPYTDGELFF

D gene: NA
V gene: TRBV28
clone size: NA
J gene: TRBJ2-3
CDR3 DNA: TGTGCCAGCACCCAGATTGGGCGGACTACAGATACGCAGTATTTT
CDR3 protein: CASTQIGRTTDTQYF

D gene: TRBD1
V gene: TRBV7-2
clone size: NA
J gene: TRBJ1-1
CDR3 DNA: TGTGCCAGCAGCCCACGACAGGGAATGAACACTGAAGCTTTCTTT
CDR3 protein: CASSPRQGMNTEAFF

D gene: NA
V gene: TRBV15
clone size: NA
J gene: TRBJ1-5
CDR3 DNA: TGTGCCACCAGCAGAGATCTGGAAGGTAGCAATCAGCCCCAGCATTTT
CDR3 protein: CATSRDLEGSNQPQHF

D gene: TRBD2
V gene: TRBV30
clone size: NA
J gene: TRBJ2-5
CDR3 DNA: TGTGCCGGGGGGGGTGGGGCTCACCGGCCGGGAGAGACCCAGTACTTC
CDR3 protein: CAGGGGAHRPGETQYF

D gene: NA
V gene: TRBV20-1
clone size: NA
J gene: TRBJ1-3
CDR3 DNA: TGCAGTGCTGAAGCGGGAAACACCATATATTTT
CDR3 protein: CSAEAGNTIYF

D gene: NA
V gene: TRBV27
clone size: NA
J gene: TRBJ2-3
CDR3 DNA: TGTGCCAGCAGCTTTGGGGGCGGCCCAGATACGCAGTATTTT
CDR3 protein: CASSFGGGPDTQYF

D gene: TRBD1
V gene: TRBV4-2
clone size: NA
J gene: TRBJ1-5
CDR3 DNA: TGTGCCAGCAGCAGGGACAGGGGACAGCCCCAGCATTTT
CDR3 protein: CASSRDRGQPQHF

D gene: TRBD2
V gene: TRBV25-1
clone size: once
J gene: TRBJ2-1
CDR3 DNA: TGTGCCAGCAGTGGGACTAGCAGGCACAATGAGCAGTTCTTC
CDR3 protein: CASSGTSRHNEQFF

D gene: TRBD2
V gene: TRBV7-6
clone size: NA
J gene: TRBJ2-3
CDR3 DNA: TGTGCCAGCAGCTTAGAATTGGCCCTAGCGGGAGTCGCAGATACGCAGTATTTT
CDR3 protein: CASSLELALAGVADTQYF

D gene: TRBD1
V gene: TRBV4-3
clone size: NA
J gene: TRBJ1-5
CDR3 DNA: TGCGCCAGCAGCCAAGGGTCGGGACAGGGGGGTCAGCCCCAGCATTTT
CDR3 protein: CASSQGSGQGGQPQHF

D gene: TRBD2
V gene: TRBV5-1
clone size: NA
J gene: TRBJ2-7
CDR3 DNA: TGCGCCAGCAGCTTGTGGCTAGCGGGAGTGGGGTCCTACGAGCAGTACTTC
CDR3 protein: CASSLWLAGVGSYEQYF

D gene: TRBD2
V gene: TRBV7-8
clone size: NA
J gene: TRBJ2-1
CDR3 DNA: TGTGCCAGCAGCTTAGAGGGACTAGCGGTGTACAATGAGCAGTTCTTC
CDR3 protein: CASSLEGLAVYNEQFF

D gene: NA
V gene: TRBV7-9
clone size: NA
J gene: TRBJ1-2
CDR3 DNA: TGTGCCAGCAGCACCGGGACGGCAACTAACTATGGCTACACCTTC
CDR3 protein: CASSTGTATNYGYTF

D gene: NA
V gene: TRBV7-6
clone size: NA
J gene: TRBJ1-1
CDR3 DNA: TGTGCCAGCAGCTTACGGGGGGGAACTGAAGCTTTCTTT
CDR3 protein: CASSLRGGTEAFF

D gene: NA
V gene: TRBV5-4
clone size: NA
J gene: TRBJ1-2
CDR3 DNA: TGTGCCAGCAGCGACGGCCTTAACTATGGCTACACCTTC
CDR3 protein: CASSDGLNYGYTF

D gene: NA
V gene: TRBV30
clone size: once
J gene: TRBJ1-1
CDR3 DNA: TGTGCCTGGAGCCCGGGGCTCGAAGCTTTCTTT
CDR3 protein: CAWSPGLEAFF

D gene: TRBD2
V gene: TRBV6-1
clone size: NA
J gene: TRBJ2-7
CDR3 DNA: TGTGCCAGCACGCCAGGGCTAGCGGGAGATTACGAGCAGTACTTC
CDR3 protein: CASTPGLAGDYEQYF

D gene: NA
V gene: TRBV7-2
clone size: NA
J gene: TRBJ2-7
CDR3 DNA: TGTGCCAGCAGCTGGGGGACCTACGAGCAGTACTTC
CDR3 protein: CASSWGTYEQYF

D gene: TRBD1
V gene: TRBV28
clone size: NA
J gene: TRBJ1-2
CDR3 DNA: TGTGCCAGCAGCCCCGACAGGGGCAACTATGGCTACACCTTC
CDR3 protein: CASSPDRGNYGYTF